Shown below are 29 T cell receptor beta chains from a single sample sequenced in a study of monozygotic twins with inflammatory bowel disease. Following a re-call of the 5' RACE reads, TCRdb has one entry per CDR3 protein and lacks DNA. This repertoire includes fewer than 400,000 distinct CDR3 sequences. Sample: blood. These TCRs come from a human donor with ulcerative colitis or Crohn's disease, or a healthy co-twin of an affected twin (not recorded which).

The chain links TRBV6-6 to TRBJ2-3; TCRdb's D gene call, TRBD1, goes unchecked for lack of DNA. The CDR3 sequence is 14 residues long. Germline CDR1 is MNHNY and CDR2 is SVGAGI (reference sequence). CDR3 loop: CASSNRGRTDTQYF.

The chain combines TRBV7-6 with TRBJ2-1. Germline CDR1 and CDR2: SGHVS and FNYEAQ. The CDR3 loop spans 12 amino acids. The CDR3: CASSLAAYEQFF.

The chain is built from TRBV7-8 and TRBJ2-7; TCRdb indicates TRBD1, and absent DNA this call remains unverified. Germline loops: CDR1 SGHVS, CDR2 FQNEAQ. The CDR3 contains 14 residues. The CDR3 sequence: CASSSRQGRNEQYF.

The chain has TRBV7-9 and TRBJ1-2; TCRdb selects TRBD1, and the lack of DNA leaves this call unchecked. Germline CDR1 is SEHNR and CDR2 is FQNEAQ (reference sequence). The CDR3 covers 15 residues. The CDR3 loop is CASSTRDRPTYGYTF.

The chain carries TRBV5-1 and TRBJ2-3; TCRdb names TRBD2, which stays unverified in the absence of DNA. Germline CDR1 is SGHRS and CDR2 is YFSETQ. CDR3 length: 14 amino acids. The CDR3 loop is CASSSSDWTPTQYF.

The rearrangement links TRBV12-3 or TRBV12-4 to TRBJ1-1. CDR3 length: 15 amino acids. CDR3 region: CASTPGSGGGPEAFF.

The chain links TRBV11-2 to TRBJ2-3. CDR3 length equals 12 residues. Per the germline V gene, CDR1 is SGHAT and CDR2 is FQNNGV. The chain's CDR3 is CASNMDVDTQYF.

The rearrangement joins TRBV6-2 or TRBV6-3 to TRBJ1-6; TCRdb selects TRBD1, and the lack of DNA leaves this call unchecked. This CDR3 has 16 amino acids. CDR1 is MNHEY, CDR2 SVGEGT, per germline. This CDR3 is CASRPDRDYYNSPLHF.

V gene TRBV12-3 or TRBV12-4 combines with J gene TRBJ2-7; the D call of TRBD1 rests on TCRdb alone, since no DNA is present to check it. The CDR3 is 13 residues long. This CDR3 reads CASSSGGGYEQYF.

This chain joins TRBV4-3 and TRBJ2-2. CDR1 and CDR2 from the germline V gene are LGHNA and YSLEER. The CDR3 sequence is 17 residues long. This CDR3 reads CASSQTFFVINPGELFF.

J is TRBJ2-4 and V is TRBV18; no DNA is available, so the TRBD1 call from TCRdb remains unchecked. Per germline, CDR1 KGHSH and CDR2 LQKENI. The CDR3 is 13 residues long. CDR3 sequence reads: CASSPGTGLSQYF. Together with reference TRBV18 and TRBJ2-4, the CDR3 gives the full variable domain: NAGVMQNPRHLVRRRGQEARLRCSPMKGHSHVYWYRQLPEEGLKFMVYLQKENIIDESGMPKERFSAEFPKEGPSILRIQQVVRGDSAAYFCASSPGTGLSQYFGAGTRLSVL.

CDR3 region: CASKLRGGIEAKNIQYF. The gene calls are TRBV6-1 and TRBJ2-4; TCRdb proposes TRBD1, but this gene call is untestable without DNA. The CDR3 contains 17 residues. Germline lookup yields CDR1 MNHNS and CDR2 SASEGT.

The rearrangement links TRBV10-2 to TRBJ2-2; lacking DNA, the TRBD2 call made by TCRdb goes unchecked. The germline CDR1 and CDR2 sequences are WSHSY and SAAADI. The CDR3 extends over 14 amino acids. CDR3: CASTGLAETGELFF.

This chain connects TRBV20-1 to TRBJ2-7. The germline V gene has CDR1 DFQATT and CDR2 SNEGSKA (reference sequence). The CDR3 has 12 residues. The CDR3 loop reads CSADPSSYEQYF.

This chain links TRBV10-3 with TRBJ2-7; TCRdb returns TRBD1, unconfirmable since there is no DNA. The CDR3 runs 15 residues. The germline CDR1 and CDR2 sequences are ENHRY and SYGVKD. CDR3 residues: CAIRGQGEGSYEQYF.

This chain's CDR3 is CASSDWFRGNYGYTF. The J gene is TRBJ1-2, the V gene TRBV2; the TRBD1 assignment by TCRdb is unverifiable without DNA. Germline lookup yields CDR1 SNHLY and CDR2 FYNNEI. CDR3 size: 15 residues. The whole variable domain, filled in from reference TRBV2 and TRBJ1-2, reads EPEVTQTPSHQVTQMGQEVILRCVPISNHLYFYWYRQILGQKVEFLVSFYNNEISEKSEIFDDQFSVERPDGSNFTLKIRSTKLEDSAMYFCASSDWFRGNYGYTFGSGTRLTVV.

The V gene is TRBV7-2, the J gene TRBJ1-6; TCRdb's D call of TRBD1 is untestable without DNA. Germline CDR1 SGHTA, CDR2 FQGNSA. The CDR3 covers 14 residues. CDR3 loop: CASSSTGSNSPLHF.

The chain joins TRBV5-4 to TRBJ1-3; the D gene TCRdb calls, TRBD1, cannot be checked with no DNA. The germline V gene has CDR1 SGHNT and CDR2 YYREEE (reference sequence). The CDR3 length is 14 residues. The chain's CDR3 is CASRIQGLGNTIYF.

V gene TRBV6-2 or TRBV6-3 combines with J gene TRBJ2-5. The CDR3 totals 14 residues. Germline V gives CDR1 MNHEY, CDR2 SVGEGT. The CDR3 region is CASSYTHTVETQYF.

The chain recombines TRBV27 with TRBJ2-5; checking the TCRdb D call of TRBD1 is not possible without DNA. CDR1 and CDR2 from the germline V gene are MNHEY and SMNVEV (reference sequence). This CDR3 spans 14 amino acids. The CDR3 sequence is CASSLSTDRGPQYF.

The chain links TRBV7-8 to TRBJ2-3. Germline V gene lookup returns CDR1 SGHVS and CDR2 FQNEAQ. The CDR3 consists of 14 residues. CDR3 region: CASSLAARVDTQYF.

This rearrangement joins TRBV5-4 to TRBJ2-2; TCRdb indicates TRBD2, and absent DNA this call remains unverified. CDR3 length: 13 amino acids. Germline CDR1 SGHNT, CDR2 YYREEE (reference sequence). CDR3 region: CASSTGLAGELFF.

The chain joins TRBV11-3 to TRBJ2-2; TCRdb's D gene call, TRBD1, goes unchecked for lack of DNA. CDR3 length equals 17 residues. The germline gives CDR1 SGHNT, CDR2 YENEEA. The CDR3 is CASSLVLGTGCPGELFF.

This chain uses TRBV20-1 with TRBJ2-5; TCRdb's assignment of TRBD2 cannot be checked, as there is no DNA. CDR1 and CDR2 from the germline V gene are DFQATT and SNEGSKA (reference sequence). There are 14 residues in the CDR3. CDR3 loop: CSASSGGREETQYF.

This chain joins TRBV4-3 and TRBJ2-2. Germline V gives CDR1 LGHNA, CDR2 YSLEER. The CDR3 is made up of 16 amino acids. Here the CDR3 reads CASSQLIGPNTGELFF.

The gene calls are TRBV5-4 and TRBJ2-7; TCRdb reports TRBD1, a call that lacks DNA to check it against. The CDR3 extends over 15 amino acids. Per germline, CDR1 SGHNT and CDR2 YYREEE (reference sequence). CDR3 sequence: CASSFHRESSYEQYF.

This chain links TRBV6-4 with TRBJ2-1; TCRdb's D gene call, TRBD1, goes unchecked for lack of DNA. Germline CDR1 MRHNA, CDR2 SNTAGT. The CDR3 spans 13 residues. CDR3 sequence reads: CASSERGQNEQFF.

The chain couples TRBV12-3 or TRBV12-4 to TRBJ2-3; TCRdb's D call, TRBD2, is unchecked because there is no DNA. The CDR3 is made up of 12 amino acids. CDR3 region: CASSGLAGAQYF.

This rearrangement joins TRBV25-1 to TRBJ1-5; TCRdb's D call of TRBD1 is untestable without DNA. The CDR3 sequence is 16 residues long. CDR1 is MGHDK and CDR2 is SYGVNS in the germline V gene. The CDR3 is CASGPQTGLSNQPQHF.